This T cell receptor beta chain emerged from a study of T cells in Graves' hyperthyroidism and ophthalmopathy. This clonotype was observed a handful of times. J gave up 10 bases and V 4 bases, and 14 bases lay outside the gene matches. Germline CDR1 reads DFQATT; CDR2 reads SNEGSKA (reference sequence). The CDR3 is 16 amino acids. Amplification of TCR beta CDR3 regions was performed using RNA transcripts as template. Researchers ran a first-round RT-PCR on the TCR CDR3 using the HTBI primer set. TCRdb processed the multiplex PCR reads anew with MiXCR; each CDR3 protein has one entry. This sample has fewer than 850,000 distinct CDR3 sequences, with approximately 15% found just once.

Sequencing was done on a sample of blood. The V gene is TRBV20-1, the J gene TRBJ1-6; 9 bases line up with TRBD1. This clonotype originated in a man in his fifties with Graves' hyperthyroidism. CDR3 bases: TGCAGTGCTACACCCCCTCGCGGGACAGGGTTCTCACCCCTCCACTTT. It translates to CSATPPRGTGFSPLHF.